The clone carrying this T cell receptor beta chain was detected a few times. The CDR3 sequence is 15 residues long. Germline V CDR1 and CDR2: LNHNV, YYDKDF (reference sequence). J lost 4 bases, V lost 2 bases, and 4 bases had no gene match. The data originate from a study of identical twins' blood T cells. A previously described protocol, modified, built RNA-based TCR cDNA libraries. Both ends of each TCR cDNA library bore sample-specific barcodes. Each CDR3 protein gets one entry after TCRdb re-called the 5' RACE reads with MiXCR. The sample holds 300,000 to 400,000 distinct CDR3 sequences, about 28% seen once.

The sample comprised PBMCs. This receptor was identified in a woman between 18 and 55 years old in good health. This chain joins TRBV15 and TRBJ2-2; 7 bases align to TRBD1. CDR3: CATSRLQGLTGELFF. The CDR3 DNA sequence: TGTGCCACCAGCAGACTACAGGGGCTCACCGGGGAGCTGTTTTTT. The complete variable domain, with remaining parts taken from reference TRBV15 and TRBJ2-2, reads DAMVIQNPRYQVTQFGKPVTLSCSQTLNHNVMYWYQQKSSQAPKLLFHYYDKDFNNEADTPDNFQSRRPNTSFCFLDIRSPGLGDTAMYLCATSRLQGLTGELFFGEGSRLTVL.